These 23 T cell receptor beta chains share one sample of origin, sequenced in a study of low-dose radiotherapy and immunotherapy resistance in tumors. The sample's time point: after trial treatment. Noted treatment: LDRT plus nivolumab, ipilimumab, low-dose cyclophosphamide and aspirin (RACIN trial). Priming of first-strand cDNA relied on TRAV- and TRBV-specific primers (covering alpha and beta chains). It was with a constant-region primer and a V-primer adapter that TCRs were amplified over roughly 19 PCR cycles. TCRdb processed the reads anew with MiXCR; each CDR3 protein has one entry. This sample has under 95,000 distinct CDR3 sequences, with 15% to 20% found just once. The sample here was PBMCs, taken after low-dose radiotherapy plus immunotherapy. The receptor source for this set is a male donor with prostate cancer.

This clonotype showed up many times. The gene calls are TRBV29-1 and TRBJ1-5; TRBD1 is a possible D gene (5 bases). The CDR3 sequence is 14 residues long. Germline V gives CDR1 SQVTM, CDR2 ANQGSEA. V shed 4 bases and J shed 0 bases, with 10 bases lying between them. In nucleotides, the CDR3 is TGCAGCGTTGCTATGACAGATAGCAATCAGCCCCAGCATTTT. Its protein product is CSVAMTDSNQPQHF.

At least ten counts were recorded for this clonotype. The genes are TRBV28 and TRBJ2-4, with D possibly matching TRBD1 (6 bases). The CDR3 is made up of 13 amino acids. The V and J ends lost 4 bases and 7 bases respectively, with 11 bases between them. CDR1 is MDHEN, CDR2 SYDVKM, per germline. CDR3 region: CASSSGTMNIQYF. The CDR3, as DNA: TGTGCCAGCAGTTCCGGGACAATGAACATTCAGTACTTC.

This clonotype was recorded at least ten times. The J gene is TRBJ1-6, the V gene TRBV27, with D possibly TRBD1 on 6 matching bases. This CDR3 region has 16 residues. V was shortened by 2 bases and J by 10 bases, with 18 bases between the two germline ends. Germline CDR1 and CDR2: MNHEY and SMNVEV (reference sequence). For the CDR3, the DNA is TGTGCCAGCAGTTTACGGAGGGGGGTATTGGGGTCACCCCTCCACTTT. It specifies CASSLRRGVLGSPLHF.

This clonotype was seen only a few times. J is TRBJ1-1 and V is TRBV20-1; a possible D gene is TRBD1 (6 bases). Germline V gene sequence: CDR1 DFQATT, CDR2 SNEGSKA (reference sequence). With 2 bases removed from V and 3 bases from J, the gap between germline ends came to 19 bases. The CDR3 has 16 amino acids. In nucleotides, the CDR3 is TGCAGTGCTAGAAACACAGGGTCCCGACAAGACACTGAAGCTTTCTTT. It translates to CSARNTGSRQDTEAFF.

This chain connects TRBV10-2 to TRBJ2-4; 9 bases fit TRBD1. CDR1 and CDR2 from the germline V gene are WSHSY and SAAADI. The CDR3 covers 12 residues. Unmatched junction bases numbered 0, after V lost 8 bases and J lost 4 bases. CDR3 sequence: CASGTGKNIQYF. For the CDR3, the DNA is TGCGCCAGCGGGACAGGGAAAAACATTCAGTACTTC.

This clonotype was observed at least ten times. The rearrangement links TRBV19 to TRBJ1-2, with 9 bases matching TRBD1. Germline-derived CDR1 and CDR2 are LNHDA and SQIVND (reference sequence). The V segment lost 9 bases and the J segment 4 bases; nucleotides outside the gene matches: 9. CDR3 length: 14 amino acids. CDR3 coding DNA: TGTGCCAGCGGTGACAGGGGGAGGATCTATGGCTACACCTTC. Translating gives CASGDRGRIYGYTF.

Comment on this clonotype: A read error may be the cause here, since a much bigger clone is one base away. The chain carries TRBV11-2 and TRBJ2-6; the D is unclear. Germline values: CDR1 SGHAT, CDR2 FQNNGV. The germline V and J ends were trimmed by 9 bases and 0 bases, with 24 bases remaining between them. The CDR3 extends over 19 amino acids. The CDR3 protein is CASSLPPTDQLSGANVLTF. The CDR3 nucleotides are TGTGCCAGTAGTCTACCCCCAACGGACCAACTCTCTGGGGCCAACGTCCTGACTTTC.

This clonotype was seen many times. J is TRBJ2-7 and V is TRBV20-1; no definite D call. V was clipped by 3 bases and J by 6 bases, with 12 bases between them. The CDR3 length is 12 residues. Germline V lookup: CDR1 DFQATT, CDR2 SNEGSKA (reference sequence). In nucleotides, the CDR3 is TGCAGTGCTAGTAACCAGCCGGGCGAGCAGTACTTC. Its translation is CSASNQPGEQYF.

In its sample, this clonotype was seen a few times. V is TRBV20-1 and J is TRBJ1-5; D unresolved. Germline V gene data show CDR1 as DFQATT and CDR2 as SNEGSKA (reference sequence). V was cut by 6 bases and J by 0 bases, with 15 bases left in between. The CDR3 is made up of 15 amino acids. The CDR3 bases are TGCAGTGCCGATGGACGGAGTCGTAGCAATCAGCCCCAGCATTTT. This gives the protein CSADGRSRSNQPQHF.

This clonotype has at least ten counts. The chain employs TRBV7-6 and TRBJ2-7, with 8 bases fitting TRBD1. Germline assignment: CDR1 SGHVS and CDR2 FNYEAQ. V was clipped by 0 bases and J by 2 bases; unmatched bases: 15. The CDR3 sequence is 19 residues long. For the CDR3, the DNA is TGTGCCAGCAGCTTAGCTCCGGGACAGGTGGGTGCGGTCCCCTACGAGCAGTACTTC. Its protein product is CASSLAPGQVGAVPYEQYF. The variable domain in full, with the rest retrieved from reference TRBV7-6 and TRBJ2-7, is GAGVSQSPRYKVTKRGQDVALRCDPISGHVSLYWYRQALGQGPEFLTYFNYEAQQDKSGLPNDRFSAERPEGSISTLTIQRTEQRDSAMYRCASSLAPGQVGAVPYEQYFGPGTRLTVT.

The CDR3, as DNA: TGTGCCAGCAGCCAAAGGGGACTAGCGGTCCGAAAGACCCAGTACTTC. The encoded protein is CASSQRGLAVRKTQYF. The chain couples TRBV4-2 to TRBJ2-5; TRBD2 matches at 11 bases. V shed 2 bases, J shed 6 bases, and the junction held 8 bases outside the gene matches. There are 16 residues in the CDR3. CDR1 LGHNA and CDR2 YNFKEQ come from the germline V gene.

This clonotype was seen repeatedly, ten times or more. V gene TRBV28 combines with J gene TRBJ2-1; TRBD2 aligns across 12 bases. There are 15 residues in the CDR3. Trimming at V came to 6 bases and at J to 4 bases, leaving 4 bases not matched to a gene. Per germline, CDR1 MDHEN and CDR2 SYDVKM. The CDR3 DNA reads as TGTGCCAGCAGCCGGGGACTAGCGGGTTACAATGAGCAGTTCTTC. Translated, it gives CASSRGLAGYNEQFF.

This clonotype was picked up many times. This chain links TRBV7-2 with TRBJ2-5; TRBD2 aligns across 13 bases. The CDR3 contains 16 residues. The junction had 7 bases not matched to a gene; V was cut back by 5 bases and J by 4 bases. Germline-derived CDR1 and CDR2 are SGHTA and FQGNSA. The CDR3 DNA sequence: TGTGCCAGCAGCCAACTAGCGGGAGGGCTTGGAGAGACCCAGTACTTC. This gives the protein CASSQLAGGLGETQYF.

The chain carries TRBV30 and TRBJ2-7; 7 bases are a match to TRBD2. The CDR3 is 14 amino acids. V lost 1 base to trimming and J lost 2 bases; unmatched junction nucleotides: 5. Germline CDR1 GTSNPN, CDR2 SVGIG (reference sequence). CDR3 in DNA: TGTGCCTGGAGTGCCTCGGCGGGAGCCTACGAGCAGTACTTC. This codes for CAWSASAGAYEQYF.

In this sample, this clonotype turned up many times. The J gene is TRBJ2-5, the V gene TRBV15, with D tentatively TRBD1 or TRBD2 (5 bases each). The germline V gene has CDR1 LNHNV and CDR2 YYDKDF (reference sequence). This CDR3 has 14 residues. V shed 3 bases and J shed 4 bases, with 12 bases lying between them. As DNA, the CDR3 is TGTGCCACCAGCAGTAAGGACGGGACAGAGACCCAGTACTTC. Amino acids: CATSSKDGTETQYF.

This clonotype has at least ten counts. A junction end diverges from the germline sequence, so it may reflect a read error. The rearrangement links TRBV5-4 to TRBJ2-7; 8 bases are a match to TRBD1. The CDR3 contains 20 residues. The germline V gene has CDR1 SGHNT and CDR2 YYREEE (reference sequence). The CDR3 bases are TGCGCCAGCAGCCCGCAAGATGTCGTCCCGGACAGGGTCTTTTGGGACGAGCAGTACTTC. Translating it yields CASSPQDVVPDRVFWDEQYF.

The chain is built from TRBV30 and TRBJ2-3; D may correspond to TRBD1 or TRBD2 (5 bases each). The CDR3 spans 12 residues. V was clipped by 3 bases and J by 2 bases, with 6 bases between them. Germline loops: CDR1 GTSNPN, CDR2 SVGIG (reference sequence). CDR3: CAWSGATDTQYF. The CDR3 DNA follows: TGTGCCTGGAGCGGGGCCACAGATACGCAGTATTTT.

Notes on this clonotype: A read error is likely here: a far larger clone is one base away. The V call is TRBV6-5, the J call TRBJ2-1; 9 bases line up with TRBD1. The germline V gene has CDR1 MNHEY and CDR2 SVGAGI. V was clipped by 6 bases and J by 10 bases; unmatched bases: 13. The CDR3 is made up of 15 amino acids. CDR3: CASRTRQGGNYEQFF. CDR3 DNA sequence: TGTGCCAGCAGGACCCGACAGGGGGGGAACTACGAGCAGTTCTTC.

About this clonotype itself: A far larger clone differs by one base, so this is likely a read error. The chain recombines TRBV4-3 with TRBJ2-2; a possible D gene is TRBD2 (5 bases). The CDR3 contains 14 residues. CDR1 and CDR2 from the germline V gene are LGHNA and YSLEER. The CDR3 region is CASSQEIRIGELSF. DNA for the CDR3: TGCGCCAGCAGCCAAGAGATAAGGATCGGGGAGCTGTCTTTT.

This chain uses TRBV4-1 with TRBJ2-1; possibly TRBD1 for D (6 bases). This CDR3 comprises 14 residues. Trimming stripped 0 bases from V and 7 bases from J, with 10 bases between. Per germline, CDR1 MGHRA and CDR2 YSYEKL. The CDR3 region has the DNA TGCGCCAGCAGCCAAGATACAGGGCGTAATGAGCAGTTCTTC. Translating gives CASSQDTGRNEQFF.

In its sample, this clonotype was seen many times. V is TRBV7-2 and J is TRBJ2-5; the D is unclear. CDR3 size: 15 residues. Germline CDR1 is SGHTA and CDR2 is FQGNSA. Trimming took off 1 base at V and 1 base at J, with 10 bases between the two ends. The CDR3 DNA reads TGTGCCAGCAGCTTAGGCGCGGACCTCCAAGAGACCCAGTACTTC. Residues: CASSLGADLQETQYF.

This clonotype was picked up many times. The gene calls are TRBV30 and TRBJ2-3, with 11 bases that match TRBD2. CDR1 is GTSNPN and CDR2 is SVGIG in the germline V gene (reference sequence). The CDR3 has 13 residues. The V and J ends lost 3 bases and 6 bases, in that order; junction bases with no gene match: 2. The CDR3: CAWRLAGADTQYF. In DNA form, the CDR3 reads TGTGCCTGGAGACTAGCGGGAGCGGATACGCAGTATTTT.

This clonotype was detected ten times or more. The CDR3 region has the DNA TGTGCCAGCAGACGACAGCCAGCGGAGACCCAGTACTTC. Residues: CASRRQPAETQYF. The chain employs TRBV3-1 and TRBJ2-5; tentative D call: TRBD1 (5 bases). The CDR3 covers 13 residues. From germline, CDR1 is LGHDT and CDR2 YNNKEL (reference sequence). Trimming removed 6 bases at V and 5 bases at J, with 13 bases between.